These T cell receptor beta chains were read from a single sample in a study of T cell repertoires and HLA-DP antigens. TCRdb keeps only in-frame clones here, not all; method: immunoSEQ multiplex PCR. The sample includes over 100,000 clones, 92% of them seen just once. Their antigens remain unidentified. Sequencing was performed on CD4+ T cells from PBMCs. The receptors here all came from a young woman in good health and CMV-seronegative. Each CDR3 is given with its conserved first and last residue. The order of the fields is CDR3 protein, V gene.

CDR3 protein: CASSLTPGAGYNEQFF; V gene: TRBV7-3
CDR3 protein: CSGGTAYNEQFF; V gene: TRBV29-1
CDR3 protein: CASSLSGSEKLFF; V gene: TRBV5-1
CDR3 protein: CASSTSLLVREQFF; V gene: TRBV6-5
CDR3 protein: CAWSAGSFSGNTIYF; V gene: TRBV30
CDR3 protein: CASSQGPGQGGLETQYF; V gene: TRBV4-1
CDR3 protein: CASSLRQLEAFF; V gene: TRBV28
CDR3 protein: CASSQDRFRGSGGYNEQFF; V gene: TRBV4-1
CDR3 protein: CASRPRETYEQYF; V gene: TRBV7-9
CDR3 protein: CASSLTPGSNQPQHF; V gene: TRBV7-2
CDR3 protein: CASSHNKGGDEPQHF; V gene: TRBV4-2
CDR3 protein: CASSPRPRGVYYEQYF; V gene: TRBV18
CDR3 protein: CASSPPSGLAESYLAKNIQYF; V gene: TRBV12-1
CDR3 protein: CASSPSLNTDTQYF; V gene: TRBV18
CDR3 protein: CASSLSTGEGPNTEAFF; V gene: TRBV5-1
CDR3 protein: CASSTPGQGWDEQFF; V gene: TRBV5-8
CDR3 protein: CASLPRTKKNIQYF; V gene: TRBV2
CDR3 protein: CASSSVGLNNYGYTF; V gene: TRBV7-8
CDR3 protein: CSFRTDSYNEQFF; V gene: TRBV29-1
CDR3 protein: CASSEGESQPQHF; V gene: TRBV5-1
CDR3 protein: CASSLAATASNYGYTF; V gene: TRBV7-2
CDR3 protein: CASSLVGIRQGRVNEKLFF; V gene: TRBV27
CDR3 protein: CASSEGPYNEQFF; V gene: TRBV2
CDR3 protein: CASSMYGSTDTQYF; V gene: TRBV19
CDR3 protein: CASSPAGGREQYF; V gene: TRBV18
CDR3 protein: CASSATGVLLSSNQPQHF; V gene: TRBV2
CDR3 protein: CASSQGGRDTEAFF; V gene: TRBV4-3
CDR3 protein: CASSAQPPGQVPDEQFF; V gene: TRBV7-2
CDR3 protein: CASSQSGARDNSYNEQFF; V gene: TRBV14
CDR3 protein: CASSPQVGYEKLFF; V gene: TRBV18
CDR3 protein: CASSLVAGIIAEAFF; V gene: TRBV5-1
CDR3 protein: CASSFYGTGVWETQYF; V gene: TRBV27
CDR3 protein: CASSRPSGGTGELFF; V gene: TRBV19
CDR3 protein: CASTPVGRNEQYF; V gene: TRBV28
CDR3 protein: CASSLEGAHSPLHF; V gene: TRBV7-9
CDR3 protein: CASSSFSLVVGNNEQFF; V gene: TRBV27
CDR3 protein: CASSLGSGYTDTQYF; V gene: TRBV28
CDR3 protein: CASSSREGMAFTEAFF; V gene: TRBV7-8
CDR3 protein: CASSQGSSGREGTKNIQYF; V gene: TRBV4-1
CDR3 protein: CSVLAPPTQYF; V gene: TRBV20-1
CDR3 protein: CASRGTGKALF; V gene: TRBV6-6
CDR3 protein: CASSYSTGGGYTF; V gene: TRBV6-5
CDR3 protein: CASSLGGRGPTNGELFF; V gene: TRBV11-2
CDR3 protein: CASSQGGRYGYTF; V gene: TRBV14
CDR3 protein: CASSRTAGGYNEQFF; V gene: TRBV7-6
CDR3 protein: CASTRQASTDTQYF; V gene: TRBV6-1
CDR3 protein: CASSFGGTSYNEQFF; V gene: TRBV27